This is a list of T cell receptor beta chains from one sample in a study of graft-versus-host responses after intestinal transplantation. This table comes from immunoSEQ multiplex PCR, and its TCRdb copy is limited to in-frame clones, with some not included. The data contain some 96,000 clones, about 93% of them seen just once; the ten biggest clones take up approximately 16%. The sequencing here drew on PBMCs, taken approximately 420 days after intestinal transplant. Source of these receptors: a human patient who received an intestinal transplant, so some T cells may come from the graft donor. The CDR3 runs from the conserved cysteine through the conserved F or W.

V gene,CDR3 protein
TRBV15,CATSTPSLNTEAFF
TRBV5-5,CASSLVLPGSYEQYF
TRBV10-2,CASRTGTAYYSNQPQHF
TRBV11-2,CASSGGSTSLQQFF
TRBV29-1,CSVGYGYTF
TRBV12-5,CASGFPPQVMNTEAFF
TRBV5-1,CASSLVGVGTEAFF
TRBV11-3,CASSSRGPDTQYF
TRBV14,CASSRQGGVETQYF
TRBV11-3,CASSARLAGNTGELFF
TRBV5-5,CASRKGTDNQPQHF
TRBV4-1,CASSPPGDYSYEQYF
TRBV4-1,CASSQDTGTSNQPQHF
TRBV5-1,CASSLGGYYGYTF
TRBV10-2,CASSEWSRTDTQYF
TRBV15,CATSSGTDSEAFF
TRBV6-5,CASSYSGATEAFF
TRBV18,CASSTGRQANYGYTF
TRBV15,CATSRDLQIRNEKLFF
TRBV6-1,CASSGSGDETQYF
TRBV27,CASRTGVLEAFF
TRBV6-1,CASSPQTRGGAGYTF
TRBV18,CASSPGATNEKLFF
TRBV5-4,CASSLVGQHEQYF
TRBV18,CASSADTIYGYTF
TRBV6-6,CASSYLGNQPQHF
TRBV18,CASSPGTSGDEQFF
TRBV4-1,CASSPTGASYEQYF
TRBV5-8,CASSLGDSYQETQYF
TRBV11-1,CASSLGRLGDEQFF
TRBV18,CASSPLAWTGYGDEQYF
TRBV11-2,CASSLGGQKAFF
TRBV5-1,CASSLVGQGTEQFF
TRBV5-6,CASSSLLTRVRAKNIQYF
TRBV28,CASSAYSGGAFDEQFF
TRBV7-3,CASSWTSGETQYF